This T cell receptor (beta chain) was sequenced for a study of T cells expressing NK-cell markers. Looking at the study overall: TCR beta repertoires came from sorted CD3+CD56+NKG2C+, CD3+CD56+NKG2C- and CD3+CD56-NKG2C+ T cells.

UMIs were included in TCR beta cDNA generated by 5'RACE template switching. TCRdb re-called the 5' RACE reads and catalogs CDR3 proteins one per entry, DNA excluded. This sample's clone table lists about 390,000 distinct CDR3 sequences. Findings of the study overall: The study found dominant NKG2C+ clonotypes at about 1.0-7.0% of CD8+ T cells in about six donors.

A note on this clonotype: Its antigen is still unknown.

The CDR3 length is 17 residues. Germline-derived CDR1 and CDR2 are SGHAT and FQNNGV. The sample comprised blood T cells: a sorted CD56 or NKG2C T cell subset, CD4+ or CD8+ T cells, or bulk PBMC T cells (not recorded which). The chain links TRBV11-2 to TRBJ1-1; no DNA is available, so the TRBD1 call from TCRdb remains unchecked. This clonotype was sampled from a woman aged 45-60 years in good health. The CDR3 here is CASSLGRGRIMNTEAFF.